This is a list of T cell receptor beta chains from one sample in a study of radiotherapy plus CTLA-4 blockade in lung cancer. TCRdb keeps only in-frame clones here, not all; method: immunoSEQ multiplex PCR. Of some 110,000 clones in the sample, approximately 90% were seen once. The sequences come from peripheral blood, collected from a patient treated with radiotherapy plus ipilimumab. These TCRs come from a human donor with non-small cell lung cancer that progressed on radiotherapy plus ipilimumab. The CDR3 runs from the conserved cysteine through the conserved F or W. A D gene is named only where the DNA matches it firmly. Some rows have no size entry. The others give once, few or many, or a class for an expanded clone.

cdr3_aa,cdr3_nt,j_call,v_call,d_call,clone_size
CASTQNPPEAFF,TGTGCCAGCACACAAAACCCCCCTGAAGCTTTCTTT,TRBJ1-1,TRBV2,-,-
CSARDEASAAF,TGCAGTGCTAGAGATGAGGCCTCGGCGGCCTTC,TRBJ1-2,TRBV20-1,-,-
CASSQETSGIPYEQYF,TGTGCCAGCAGCCAAGAGACTAGCGGGATACCCTACGAGCAGTACTTC,TRBJ2-7,TRBV4-2,TRBD2,-
CASSYETGGNTEAFF,TGCGCCAGCAGCTACGAAACAGGGGGGAACACTGAAGCTTTCTTT,TRBJ1-1,TRBV5-1,TRBD1,-
CASSLLAGGPWRTGELFF,TGTGCCAGCAGCTTACTAGCGGGAGGGCCCTGGAGAACCGGGGAGCTGTTTTTT,TRBJ2-2,TRBV7-2,TRBD2,-
CAWSVTAGRNTIYF,TGTGCCTGGAGTGTAACGGCAGGGCGAAACACCATATATTTT,TRBJ1-3,TRBV30,-,-
CASSHGVAGVGLETQYF,TGTGCCAGCAGCCACGGGGTAGCGGGAGTCGGGTTAGAGACCCAGTACTTC,TRBJ2-5,TRBV11-2,TRBD2,-
CSAGEDTQYF,TGCAGTGCGGGGGAAGATACGCAGTATTTT,TRBJ2-3,TRBV20-1,-,-
CASDRTGGAGYEQYF,TGTGCCAGCGATCGGACAGGGGGCGCGGGTTACGAGCAGTACTTC,TRBJ2-7,TRBV6-1,TRBD1,-
CASSAGGPMRGETQYF,TGTGCCAGCAGCGCAGGGGGCCCGATGAGGGGGGAGACCCAGTACTTC,TRBJ2-5,TRBV5-4,TRBD1,once
CASSWPERDGTGELFF,TGTGCCAGCAGCTGGCCTGAGCGGGACGGGACCGGGGAGCTGTTTTTT,TRBJ2-2,TRBV9,TRBD2,-
CASSLVGAEAFF,TGTGCCAGCAGCTTAGTGGGGGCTGAAGCTTTCTTT,TRBJ1-1,TRBV7-9,-,-
CASSQAGVADTQYF,TGCGCCAGCAGCCAAGCGGGAGTGGCAGATACGCAGTATTTT,TRBJ2-3,TRBV4-1,-,-
CSARLVSDEQYF,TGCAGCGCCCGACTAGTATCGGACGAGCAGTACTTC,TRBJ2-7,TRBV29-1,-,-
CASSPNSYGYTF,TGTGCCAGCAGCCCGAACAGCTATGGCTACACCTTC,TRBJ1-2,TRBV11-2,-,-
CASSTRQGDGYGYTF,TGTGCCAGCAGCACACGACAGGGGGACGGCTATGGCTACACCTTC,TRBJ1-2,TRBV7-2,TRBD1,-
CASSISRTDTQYF,TGTGCCAGTAGTATCTCGAGGACAGATACGCAGTATTTT,TRBJ2-3,TRBV19,-,-
CASSSGLAGGLEQYF,TGTGCCAGCAGCTCCGGACTAGCGGGAGGTCTCGAGCAGTACTTC,TRBJ2-7,TRBV7-2,TRBD2,-
CASSLGLAGLQETQYF,TGTGCCAGCAGCCTGGGACTAGCGGGACTCCAAGAGACCCAGTACTTC,TRBJ2-5,TRBV11-2,TRBD2,-
CASSQSNQGYTEAFF,TGTGCCAGCAGCCAATCAAATCAGGGTTACACTGAAGCTTTCTTT,TRBJ1-1,TRBV7-9,-,-
CASGSQLAGVVEQFF,TGTGCTAGTGGTTCCCAGTTAGCGGGAGTGGTTGAGCAGTTCTTC,TRBJ2-1,TRBV12-5,TRBD2,-
CASSQVPPPFNSEKLFF,TGCGCCAGCAGCCAAGTCCCTCCTCCCTTCAACTCTGAAAAACTGTTTTTT,TRBJ1-4,TRBV4-1,-,-